Included here is one T cell receptor (gamma chain) sequence, with context. Its specificity is unknown. This sample was taken from a study of γδ T cells in repeated Plasmodium falciparum infection. Study summary: Over about 610 days, donors received four mosquito-bite P. falciparum NF54 infections. Timepoints: baseline, immediately before selected infections, and 21 days after every infection. Notes on the study in general: Over time and infection, Vgamma9/Vdelta2+ repertoires remained highly stable and polyclonal.

CDR1 and CDR2 from the germline V gene are EGSTGY and YDSYTSSV. Losses at the gene ends were 4 bases for V and 11 bases for J; bases not matched to a gene: 14. The CDR3 loop spans 13 amino acids. Sequencing covered both gamma and delta TCR chains per sample. TCRdb re-called clones from the multiplex PCR reads via CATT. The sample shows a few thousand gamma-chain clones, around 3.7% of them seen only once. Vgamma9/Vdelta2+ and Vdelta2-negative gammadelta T cells were flow-sorted from PBMC for bulk sequencing. The genes are TRGV4 and TRGJ1 or TRGJ2. This receptor was obtained from a pool of human donors (malaria-infected and uninfected, not separated). Sequencing was performed on gamma-delta T cells from blood. Here the CDR3 DNA reads TGTGCCACCTGGGACGCGTCACCACCCGAGAAACTCTTT. Encoded protein: CATWDASPPEKLF.